This T cell receptor (beta chain) was identified during a study of CD8 T cells in ankylosing spondylitis. This CDR3 has 15 residues. Germline CDR1 reads SGHRS; CDR2 reads YFSETQ. V shed 0 bases and J shed 6 bases, with 14 bases lying between them. Concerning this clonotype itself: Its antigen is not known.

Findings of the study overall: Significantly higher representation of disease-linked clones was reported for matched ankylosing spondylitis synovial fluid. Previously reported in reactive arthritis synovial fluid and blood were some of the motif variants. Clones linked to disease, bearing a CD8+ phenotype, were relatively rare in peripheral blood.

TCRdb independently ran MiXCR on the 5' RACE reads; one entry per CDR3 protein. The table lists approximately 340,000 distinct CDR3 sequences, roughly 14% of them singletons. The chain employs TRBV5-1 and TRBJ2-3, with D possibly called TRBD1 or TRBD2 (5 bases each). The TCR was taken from a male donor with ankylosing spondylitis or in good health (not recorded which). Sequenced: blood, either unsorted or a sorted T cell fraction (not recorded which). For the CDR3, the DNA is TGCGCCAGCAGCTTGGACGGGGCCACGGGCGATACGCAGTATTTT. It is translated as CASSLDGATGDTQYF.